One and the same sample provided the 2 T cell receptor beta chains below, sequenced in a study of cytomegalovirus exposure and HLA in healthy donors. The assay was immunoSEQ multiplex PCR, and TCRdb's table has in-frame clones only and misses some. This table holds approximately 100,000 clones, around nine tenths found once. Sequenced input: PBMCs. These receptors were collected from a woman aged 18-29 years in good health and CMV-seronegative.

The chain recombines TRBV28 with TRBJ1-2, with 10 bases identical to TRBD1. V lost 3 bases and J lost 11; bases outside the gene matches: 12. The CDR3 spans 15 residues. Germline-derived CDR1 and CDR2 are MDHEN and SYDVKM. CDR3 in amino acids: CASSFSLGTGEHYTF. CDR3 bases: TGTGCCAGCAGTTTTTCCCTCGGGACAGGGGAACATTACACCTTC.

The rearrangement links TRBV7-6 to TRBJ2-5; D gene unclear. The CDR3 has 13 residues. CDR1 SGHVS and CDR2 FNYEAQ come from the germline V gene. Deletions cut 5 bases from V and 5 bases from J, with 12 bases between. CDR3 sequence (DNA): TGTGCCAGCAGCCCCGGGTTCCCGGAGACCCAGTACTTC. Translating it yields CASSPGFPETQYF.